This T cell receptor beta chain was identified in a study of CD8+CD57+ T cells in acquired aplastic anemia. Notes on the study in general: Patients and controls shared over 25 CD8+ CDR3 sequences.

The sequenced patients had an expansion of CD8+CD57+ cells seen by flow cytometry. At least ten counts were recorded for this clonotype. Its target is unknown. V shed 11 bases and J shed 4 bases, with 15 bases lying between them. Per germline, CDR1 SEHNR and CDR2 FQNEAQ (reference sequence). This CDR3 is 12 amino acids long. Using genomic DNA as the template, TCR beta VDJ and CDR3 profiling was carried out. TCRdb reprocessed the reads with MiXCR, giving one entry per CDR3 protein. This table has under 350,000 distinct CDR3 sequences, 50% to 65% appearing once. The sample was sorted CD4+, CD8+, or CD8+CD57+ T cells (not recorded which) from PBMCs. The TCR was taken from a human donor with aplastic anemia. The rearrangement links TRBV7-9 to TRBJ2-7; D is undetermined. The chain's CDR3 is CAAATYSYEQYF. The CDR3, as DNA: TGTGCCGCGGCAACATACAGTTACGAGCAGTACTTC.